The clone carrying this TCR beta chain has more than one count but fewer than ten. Antigen: not known. These data belong to a study of vaccination effects on CD4 cells after COVID-19. ViraFEST expansion of antigen-specific CD4+ T cells with viral peptide pools preceded sequencing. Scientists isolated CD4+ T cells after an approximately 10-day culture period ended. BNT162b2 vaccine or mRNA-1273 vaccine was given to participants in two doses. Generated by immunoSEQ multiplex PCR, the TCRdb table keeps only in-frame clones and is missing some. The sample yields 30,000 to 45,000 clones, approximately 84% seen once. Trimming took off 5 bases at V and 7 bases at J, with 17 bases between the two ends. This CDR3 is 14 amino acids long. Germline V gene lookup returns CDR1 LNHDA and CDR2 SQIVND (reference sequence).

Sequences were derived from CD4+ T cells from PBMCs cultured with HCoV-NL63 spike peptides, sampled after COVID-19 vaccination. This clonotype was obtained from a human donor who received a COVID-19 vaccine. Some clones in this sample may be carry-over from other donors' samples. The rearrangement joins TRBV19 to TRBJ1-2; D unresolved. CDR3 coding DNA: TGTGCCAGTAGTCCCCAGATGGGGAGCGGTGGCTACACCTTC. Its protein product is CASSPQMGSGGYTF.